This TCR beta chain was sequenced in a study of identical twins. As for this clonotype: Its antigen is not identified.

Study-wide results and caveats: Fewer insertions marked abundant cord blood beta clonotypes; young adult naive trended weakly, memory not at all. Researchers reported weaker excess twin sharing in beta out-of-frame sequences. Models predicted too little out-of-frame TCR alpha sharing in monozygotic twins.

In TCRdb, the 5' RACE reads were re-called with MiXCR into one record per CDR3 protein. The data show roughly 700,000 distinct CDR3 sequences, with 8.6% seen just once and roughly 0.9% held by the top ten. V was shortened by 4 bases and J by 0 bases, with 10 bases between the two germline ends. Germline CDR1 DFQATT, CDR2 SNEGSKA (reference sequence). The CDR3 contains 14 residues. The same specimen was also included in a second study, on yellow fever vaccine responses in identical twins.

The receptor comes from a woman between 18 and 29 years old in good health. The V gene is TRBV20-1, the J gene TRBJ2-1; D remains unclear. Input material: PBMCs. CDR3 residues: CSAKATRSYNEQFF. In DNA, the CDR3 is TGCAGTGCTAAAGCCACCCGCTCCTACAATGAGCAGTTCTTC.